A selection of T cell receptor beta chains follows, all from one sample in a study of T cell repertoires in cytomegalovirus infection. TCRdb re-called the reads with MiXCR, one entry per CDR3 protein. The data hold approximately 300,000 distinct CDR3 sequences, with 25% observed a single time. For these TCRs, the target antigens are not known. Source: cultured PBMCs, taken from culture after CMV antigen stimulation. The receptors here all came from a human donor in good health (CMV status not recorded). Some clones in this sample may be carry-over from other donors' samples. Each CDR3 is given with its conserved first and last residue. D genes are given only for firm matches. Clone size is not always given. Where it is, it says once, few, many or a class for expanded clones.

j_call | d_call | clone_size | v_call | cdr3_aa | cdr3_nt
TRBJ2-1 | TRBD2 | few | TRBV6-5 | CASSPYATSATYNEQFF | TGTGCCAGCAGTCCCTATGCAACTAGCGCGACTTACAATGAGCAGTTCTTC
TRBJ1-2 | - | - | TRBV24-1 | CATSPCWGYTF | TGTGCCACCAGTCCGTGTTGGGGCTACACCTTC
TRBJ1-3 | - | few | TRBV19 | CASIAASSGNTIYF | TGTGCCAGTATCGCGGCGAGCTCTGGAAACACCATATATTTT
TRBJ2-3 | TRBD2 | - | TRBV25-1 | CASTPRLAGHTDTQYF | TGTGCCAGCACCCCTCGACTAGCGGGACACACAGATACGCAGTATTTT
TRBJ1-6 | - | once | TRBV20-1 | CSARDRTSPLPF | TGCAGTGCTAGAGACAGGACCTCACCCCTCCCCTTT
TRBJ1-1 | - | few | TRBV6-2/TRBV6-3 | CASSYSTAGAFF | TGTGCCAGCAGTTACTCGACAGCGGGAGCTTTCTTT
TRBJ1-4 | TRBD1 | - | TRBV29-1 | CSARTGSHEKLFF | TGCAGCGCACGGACAGGGAGCCATGAAAAACTGTTTTTT
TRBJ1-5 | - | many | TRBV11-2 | CASSPIESHGNQPQHF | TGTGCCAGCAGCCCGATTGAATCACACGGGAATCAGCCCCAGCATTTT
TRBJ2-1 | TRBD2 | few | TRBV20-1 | CSVLAGGRGNEQFF | TGCAGTGTTCTAGCGGGAGGCAGGGGGAATGAGCAGTTCTTC
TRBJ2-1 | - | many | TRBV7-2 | CASSPVGGDNEQFF | TGTGCCAGCAGCCCGGTGGGCGGTGACAATGAGCAGTTCTTC
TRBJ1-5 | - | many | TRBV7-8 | CASSFTRDQPQHF | TGTGCCAGCAGCTTTACGCGTGACCAGCCCCAGCATTTT
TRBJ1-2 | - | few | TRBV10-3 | CAINSAADYGYTF | TGTGCCATCAATTCTGCAGCGGACTATGGCTACACCTTC
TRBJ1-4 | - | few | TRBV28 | CASSSPGDNEKLFF | TGTGCCAGCAGTTCCCCAGGGGATAATGAAAAACTGTTTTTT
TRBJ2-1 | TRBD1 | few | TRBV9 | CASSVGQGTPYNEQFF | TGTGCCAGCAGCGTAGGACAGGGAACCCCCTACAATGAGCAGTTCTTC
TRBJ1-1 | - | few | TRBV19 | CASSKESGPYEAFF | TGTGCCAGTAGTAAGGAGAGCGGCCCATATGAAGCTTTCTTT
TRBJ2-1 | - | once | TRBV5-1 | CASSSQGLKGNEQFF | TGCGCCAGCAGCTCGCAGGGGCTAAAGGGGAATGAGCAGTTCTTC
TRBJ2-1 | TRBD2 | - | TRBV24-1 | CATSDPTAGGRNEQFF | TGTGCCACCAGTGACCCCACAGCGGGAGGGCGAAATGAGCAGTTCTTC
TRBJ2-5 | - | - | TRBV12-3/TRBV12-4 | CATSRSETQYF | TGTGCCACTTCGCGGTCGGAGACCCAGTACTTC
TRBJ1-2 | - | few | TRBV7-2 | CASSMQGRTNYGYTF | TGTGCCAGCAGCATGCAAGGTCGTACTAACTATGGCTACACCTTC
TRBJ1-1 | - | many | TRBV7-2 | CASSLGTTEAFF | TGTGCCAGCAGCTTAGGTACCACTGAAGCTTTCTTT
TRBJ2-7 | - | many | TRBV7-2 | CASTPVGGGEQYF | TGTGCCAGCACCCCGGTGGGGGGCGGGGAGCAGTACTTC
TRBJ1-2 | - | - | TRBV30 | CAWSGGVGYTF | TGTGCCTGGAGTGGAGGGGTTGGCTACACCTTC
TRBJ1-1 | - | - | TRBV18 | CASSPPGGAQTFF | TGTGCCAGCTCACCACCGGGTGGGGCACAAACTTTCTTT
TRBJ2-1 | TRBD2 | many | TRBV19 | CASSIGGGRALEQFF | TGTGCCAGTAGTATCGGAGGCGGGAGGGCCCTAGAGCAGTTCTTC
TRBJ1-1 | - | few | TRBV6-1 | CASSPGPRADTEAFF | TGTGCCAGCAGCCCGGGACCCAGGGCCGACACTGAAGCTTTCTTT
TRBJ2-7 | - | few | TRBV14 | CASSQVGSGYEQYF | TGTGCCAGCAGCCAAGTTGGGAGCGGCTACGAGCAGTACTTC
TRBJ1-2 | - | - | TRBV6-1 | CASTLDPNYGYTF | TGTGCCAGCACCCTAGACCCTAACTATGGCTACACCTTC
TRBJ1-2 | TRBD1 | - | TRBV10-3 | CAIKPLGTGGFIGGYTF | TGTGCCATCAAACCTCTCGGGACAGGGGGTTTTATAGGTGGCTACACCTTC
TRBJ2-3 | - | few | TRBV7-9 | CASSLEGYDTQYF | TGTGCCAGCAGCTTAGAGGGGTACGATACGCAGTATTTT
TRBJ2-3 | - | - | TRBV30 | CAWTSLRYTQYF | TGTGCCTGGACCTCCCTCCGATATACGCAGTATTTT
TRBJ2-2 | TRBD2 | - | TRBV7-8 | CASRRGSNTGELFF | TGTGCCAGCAGGCGGGGGTCGAACACCGGGGAGCTGTTTTTT